Presented here are 25 T cell receptor beta chains from one specimen sequenced in a study of T cells after yellow fever vaccination. TCRdb called the 5' RACE reads again in MiXCR, with one record for every CDR3 protein. The table includes roughly 340,000 distinct CDR3 sequences, approximately 9% detected once. Here the sequenced sample was PBMCs, taken on the day of the first yellow fever vaccination. The origin of the receptors is a man aged 18-30 years who received the YFV17D yellow fever vaccine.

This chain joins TRBV29-1 and TRBJ1-4, with a weak D call TRBD1 (6 bases). The germline V and J ends were trimmed by 6 bases and 5 bases, with 22 bases remaining between them. Germline CDR1 and CDR2: SQVTM and ANQGSEA. This CDR3 region has 16 residues. CDR3 sequence reads: CSVLGGLGESNEKLFF. CDR3 DNA: TGCAGCGTCCTCGGGGGCCTAGGGGAGTCGAATGAAAAACTGTTTTTT.

This clonotype was found a few times. CDR3 region: CASSLAPGQDYEQYF. CDR3 sequence (DNA): TGCGCCAGCAGCTTGGCGCCGGGACAGGACTACGAGCAGTACTTC. V and J are TRBV5-1 and TRBJ2-7; 8 nucleotides match TRBD1. The length of the CDR3 is 15 residues. Germline V gives CDR1 SGHRS, CDR2 YFSETQ. With 0 bases clipped from V and 3 bases from J, the junction kept 5 bases outside the gene matches.

This clonotype was seen ten or more times. This chain joins TRBV5-1 and TRBJ2-7, with 7 bases lining up with TRBD1. J gave up 4 bases and V 3 bases, and 7 bases lay outside the gene matches. CDR3 length equals 14 residues. Germline assignment: CDR1 SGHRS and CDR2 YFSETQ. CDR3 bases: TGCGCCAGCAGCTCCTCGACAGGGTTATACGAGCAGTACTTC. Encoded protein: CASSSSTGLYEQYF.

The J gene is TRBJ2-7, the V gene TRBV30; 8 positions match TRBD2. Per the germline V gene, CDR1 is GTSNPN and CDR2 is SVGIG (reference sequence). The CDR3 contains 14 residues. The J segment lost 2 bases and the V segment lost 0 bases, leaving 3 bases of the junction unmatched. CDR3 protein: CAWSVSSGPYEQYF. CDR3 DNA sequence: TGTGCCTGGAGTGTATCTAGCGGGCCCTACGAGCAGTACTTC.

V usage is TRBV24-1 and J usage is TRBJ2-1, with TRBD2 matching over 7 bases. Trimming cost V 2 bases and J 5 bases; bases outside gene matches: 2. The CDR3 runs to 14 residues. The germline V gene has CDR1 KGHDR and CDR2 SFDVKD. CDR3 DNA: TGTGCCACCAGTGATTGGGGAGGGGACAATGAGCAGTTCTTC. It encodes CATSDWGGDNEQFF.

V is TRBV7-2 and J is TRBJ1-2, with 9 bases lining up with TRBD1. In germline, CDR1 is SGHTA, CDR2 FQGNSA. The CDR3 sequence is 15 residues long. V dropped 2 bases and J dropped 8; count of bases not matched to a gene: 9. CDR3 sequence reads: CASSLSRGQGGGYTF. The CDR3, as DNA: TGTGCCAGCAGCTTATCGCGGGGACAGGGAGGCGGCTACACCTTC.

This clonotype was observed many times. The genes are TRBV6-2 or TRBV6-3 and TRBJ2-1; 8 positions match TRBD2. The V gene's germline CDR1 is MNHEY and CDR2 SVGEGT. The CDR3 sequence is 15 residues long. The trim removed 2 bases at V and 8 bases at J, leaving 8 bases unmatched. CDR3 in amino acids: CASSYGRGGRDEQFF. DNA for the CDR3: TGTGCCAGCAGTTACGGTCGGGGGGGCAGGGATGAGCAGTTCTTC.

This clonotype was seen more than once but under ten times. The J gene is TRBJ2-5, the V gene TRBV12-5; tentative D call: TRBD2 (7 bases). The ends were cut back, 7 bases at V and 3 bases at J, with 15 bases in the middle. The CDR3 totals 14 residues. Germline V gene sequence: CDR1 LGHNT, CDR2 FRNRAP. Here the CDR3 DNA reads TGTGCTAGTGCCCTGGGAGGGGGGGAAGAGACCCAGTACTTC. Encoded protein: CASALGGGEETQYF.

This clonotype has just a few counts. V is TRBV6-1 and J is TRBJ1-2; 7 nucleotides agree with TRBD1. This CDR3 spans 15 amino acids. The germline V gene encodes CDR1 MNHNS and CDR2 SASEGT. V gave up 6 bases and J gave up 6 bases; unmatched junction bases: 13. CDR3 residues: CASSPDRVSHDGYTF. The CDR3 nucleotides read TGTGCCAGCAGCCCTGACAGGGTCTCTCATGATGGCTACACCTTC.

The sample holds a few counts of this clonotype. V is TRBV6-2 or TRBV6-3 and J is TRBJ2-7, with 11 positions matching TRBD2. CDR1 and CDR2 from the germline V gene are MNHEY and SVGEGT. J lost 6 bases, V lost 5 bases, and 3 bases had no gene match. The CDR3 totals 13 residues. This CDR3 reads CASSPGLAGEQYF. CDR3 DNA: TGTGCCAGCAGTCCCGGACTAGCGGGCGAGCAGTACTTC.

This clonotype was counted ten times or more. The chain employs TRBV7-6 and TRBJ2-7; D may be TRBD2 (6 bases). CDR1 is SGHVS and CDR2 is FNYEAQ in the germline V gene. V dropped 2 bases and J dropped 6 bases, with 14 bases sitting between them. This CDR3 has 14 amino acids. DNA of the CDR3: TGTGCCAGCAGCTTACAGGCTGAAGCGGGCGAGCAGTACTTC. Amino acid sequence: CASSLQAEAGEQYF.

This clonotype has a count of ten or more. This sequence joins TRBV27 and TRBJ2-7; no clear D gene. Looked up from germline, CDR1 is MNHEY and CDR2 is SMNVEV (reference sequence). Trimming pared 11 bases from V and 7 bases from J, leaving 21 bases between. CDR3 length: 13 amino acids. The CDR3 DNA reads as TGTGCCTGCTTGTGGGTAGGTCATCAGGAGCAGTACGTC. It encodes CACLWVGHQEQYV.

This clonotype has only a few counts. The V and J genes are TRBV5-1 and TRBJ1-2, with 9 bases that match TRBD1. This CDR3 region has 16 residues. Trimming removed 1 base from V and 8 bases from J; junction bases left unmatched: 12. The germline CDR1 and CDR2 sequences are SGHRS and YFSETQ. The CDR3 sequence: CASSLKYGTGYRGYTF. The CDR3 DNA reads TGCGCCAGCAGCTTGAAGTATGGGACAGGGTATCGAGGCTACACCTTC.

The rearrangement links TRBV9 to TRBJ2-5, with D uncertain. This CDR3 has 13 residues. The ends were cut back, 0 bases at V and 3 bases at J, with 6 bases in the middle. The germline V gene encodes CDR1 SGDLS and CDR2 YYNGEE. CDR3 DNA: TGTGCCAGCAGCGTAGATGAAGAAGAGACCCAGTACTTC. The encoded protein is CASSVDEEETQYF. Complete variable domain (other parts from reference TRBV9 and TRBJ2-5): DSGVTQTPKHLITATGQRVTLRCSPRSGDLSVYWYQQSLDQGLQFLIQYYNGEERAKGNILERFSAQQFPDLHSELNLSSLELGDSALYFCASSVDEEETQYFGPGTRLLVL.

V is TRBV18 and J is TRBJ2-3; a possible D gene is TRBD1 (6 bases). Trimming shortened V by 3 bases and J by 7 bases, and 8 bases separated the two germline ends. Germline CDR1 reads KGHSH; CDR2 reads LQKENI. The CDR3 is 12 residues long. CDR3 coding DNA: TGTGCCAGCTCACCCGGACAGTATACGCAGTATTTT. It encodes CASSPGQYTQYF.

This clonotype has just a few counts. The CDR3 DNA is TGTGCCAGCAGCCCAGATAGGACAGGACTTGAGCAGTACTTC. Translating gives CASSPDRTGLEQYF. The chain uses TRBV7-7 and TRBJ2-7; 7 positions match TRBD1. CDR3 size: 14 residues. The V gene's germline CDR1 is SSHAT and CDR2 FNYEAQ (reference sequence). The V segment lost 5 bases and the J segment 7 bases; nucleotides outside the gene matches: 11.

This clonotype was observed at least ten times. As DNA, the CDR3 is TGTGCCAGCAGCCAGGGAGAAGGTCAGCCCCAGCATTTT. Its translation: CASSQGEGQPQHF. This chain joins TRBV12-3 or TRBV12-4 and TRBJ1-5; tentative D call: TRBD1 (5 bases). The CDR3 sequence is 13 residues long. The germline V and J ends were trimmed by 6 bases and 6 bases, with 12 bases remaining between them.

This clonotype has just a few counts. The rearrangement joins TRBV4-2 to TRBJ2-5; TRBD2 might be the D (6 bases). The V gene lost 0 bases and the J gene lost 5 bases, with 10 bases spanning the gap. Germline V gene lookup returns CDR1 LGHNA and CDR2 YNFKEQ. This CDR3 contains 14 residues. The CDR3 bases are TGTGCCAGCAGCCAAGATGGAGGGGTGGAGACCCAGTACTTC. Its protein is CASSQDGGVETQYF.

This clonotype was seen only a few times. J is TRBJ2-7 and V is TRBV5-6; D is unresolved. The germline V gene encodes CDR1 SGHDT and CDR2 YYEEEE. The CDR3 consists of 13 residues. With 1 base removed from V and 0 bases from J, the gap between germline ends came to 5 bases. This CDR3 is CASSLPNSYEQYF. CDR3 DNA: TGTGCCAGCAGCTTGCCCAACTCCTACGAGCAGTACTTC.

The chain is built from TRBV6-1 and TRBJ2-2; a possible D gene is TRBD2 (6 bases). Trimming took 8 bases from V and 5 from J, leaving 15 bases between them. Looked up from germline, CDR1 is MNHNS and CDR2 is SASEGT. The CDR3 sequence is 14 residues long. The CDR3 region is CASEEGEWTGELFF. CDR3 sequence (DNA): TGTGCCAGCGAGGAGGGAGAGTGGACCGGGGAGCTGTTTTTT.

This clonotype was picked up a small number of times. This rearrangement joins TRBV10-3 to TRBJ1-1, with D possibly matching TRBD1 (5 bases). Germline CDR1 and CDR2: ENHRY and SYGVKD. Between the trimmed V and J ends, which lost 10 bases and 5 bases, there was a span of 17 bases. The CDR3 totals 13 residues. CDR3 sequence (DNA): TGTGCCACCTCGGACACCGGCGGGACTGAAGCTTTCTTT. Its translation: CATSDTGGTEAFF.

The genes are TRBV20-1 and TRBJ2-1; tentatively, D is TRBD1 or TRBD2 (6 bases each). This CDR3 region has 16 residues. V was shortened by 1 base and J by 5 bases, with 18 bases between the two germline ends. CDR1 DFQATT and CDR2 SNEGSKA come from the germline V gene (reference sequence). CDR3 in DNA: TGCAGTGCTAGAGTTGTGGGGGGCAAAGGTCACAATGAGCAGTTCTTC. Translating gives CSARVVGGKGHNEQFF.

This clonotype has only a few counts. The chain has TRBV29-1 and TRBJ2-1, with 8 bases that match TRBD2. This CDR3 contains 16 residues. Germline loops: CDR1 SQVTM, CDR2 ANQGSEA. J was trimmed by 3 bases and V by 7 bases; bases with no gene match: 14. The CDR3 nucleotides are TGCAGCGCCGAGGGTCGGGAGGGGCAGAGCTACAATGAGCAGTTCTTC. This sequence encodes CSAEGREGQSYNEQFF.

The CDR3 DNA reads TGTGCCAGCAGTTCCGAGGGGGGCGCGAATCAGCCCCAGCATTTT. Its translation is CASSSEGGANQPQHF. This rearrangement joins TRBV6-5 to TRBJ1-5; maybe TRBD1 (6 bases). V lost 4 bases and J 4 bases, leaving 14 bases between the germline ends. Germline V gene data show CDR1 as MNHEY and CDR2 as SVGAGI. This CDR3 spans 15 amino acids.

The V gene is TRBV5-1, the J gene TRBJ2-3; 11 nucleotides agree with TRBD2. The length of the CDR3 is 17 residues. The germline V gene has CDR1 SGHRS and CDR2 YFSETQ. Trimming cost V 0 bases and J 1 base; bases outside gene matches: 4. This chain's CDR3 is CASSLAPTSGGTDTQYF. CDR3 DNA: TGCGCCAGCAGCTTGGCTCCGACTAGCGGGGGCACAGATACGCAGTATTTT.